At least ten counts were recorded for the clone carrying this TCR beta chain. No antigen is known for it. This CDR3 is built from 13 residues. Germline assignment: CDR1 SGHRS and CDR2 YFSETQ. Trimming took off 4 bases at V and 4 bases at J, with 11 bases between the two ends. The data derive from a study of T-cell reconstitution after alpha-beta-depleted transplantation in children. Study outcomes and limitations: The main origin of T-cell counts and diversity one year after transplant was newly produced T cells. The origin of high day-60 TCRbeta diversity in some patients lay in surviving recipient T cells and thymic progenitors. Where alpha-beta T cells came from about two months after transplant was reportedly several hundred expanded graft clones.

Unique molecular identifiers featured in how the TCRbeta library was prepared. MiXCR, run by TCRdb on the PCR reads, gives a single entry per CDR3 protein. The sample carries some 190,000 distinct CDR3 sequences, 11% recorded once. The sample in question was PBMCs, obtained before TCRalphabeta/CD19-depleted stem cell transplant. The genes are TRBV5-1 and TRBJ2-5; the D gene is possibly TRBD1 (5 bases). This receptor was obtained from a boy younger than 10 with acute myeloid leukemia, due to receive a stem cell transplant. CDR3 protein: CASSTRTRETQYF. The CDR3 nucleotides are TGCGCCAGCAGCACCCGGACAAGAGAGACCCAGTACTTC.